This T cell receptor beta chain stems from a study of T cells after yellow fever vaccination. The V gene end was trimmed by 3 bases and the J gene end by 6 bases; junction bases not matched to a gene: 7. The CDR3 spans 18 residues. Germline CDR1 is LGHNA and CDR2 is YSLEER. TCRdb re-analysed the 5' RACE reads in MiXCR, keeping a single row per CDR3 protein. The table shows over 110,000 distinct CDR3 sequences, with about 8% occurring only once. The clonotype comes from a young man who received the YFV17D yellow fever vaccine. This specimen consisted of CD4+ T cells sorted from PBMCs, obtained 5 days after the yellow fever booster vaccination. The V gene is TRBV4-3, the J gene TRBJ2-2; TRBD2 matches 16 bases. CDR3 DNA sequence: TGCGCCAGCAGCCAGAGGGGGACTAGCGGGAGGGCCCCCGGGGAGCTGTTTTTT. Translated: CASSQRGTSGRAPGELFF.